This T cell receptor beta chain was captured by sequencing in a study of T cell responses to AZD1222 COVID-19 vaccine. On this clone: The antigen is undetermined.

The data were produced by immunoSEQ multiplex PCR, yet TCRdb's version contains in-frame clones alone and is incomplete. The sample holds about 140,000 clones, around 90% seen once. Study-level results: Spike-specific TCR breadth and depth went up after people got two AZD1222 doses. At 160-218 and 743-854, vaccine-associated CD4 TCRs were dominant, and they spanned spike.

The CDR3 has 14 residues. Trimming pared 5 bases from V and 5 bases from J, leaving 12 bases between. Per germline, CDR1 SGHVS and CDR2 FQNEAQ. The origin of this receptor is an adult who received the MenACWY meningococcal vaccine as a control. This rearrangement joins TRBV7-8 to TRBJ1-4; D is undetermined. The sequencing used peripheral blood, collected 28 days after the second dose of the MenACWY control vaccine. CDR3 region: CASSPRVRNEKLFF. In DNA, the CDR3 is TGTGCCAGCAGCCCGCGAGTCCGGAATGAAAAACTGTTTTTT.